This TCR beta chain came from a study of immune evolution from preneoplasia to lung adenocarcinoma. Regarding the study as a whole: Top clone share appeared to fall from AAH through AIS, MIA, adenocarcinoma.

Data came from immunoSEQ multiplex PCR; TCRdb stores just in-frame clones and leaves some out. The sample lists approximately 5,000 clones; about 82% were seen once. Nucleic acids came from premalignant or tumor cells enriched by macro-dissection. The CDR3 length is 13 residues. Per the germline V gene, CDR1 is SGHNT and CDR2 is YYREEE (reference sequence). The V gene end was trimmed by 6 bases and the J gene end by 5 bases; junction bases not matched to a gene: 4. Regarding this clone: The antigen is undetermined.

V gene TRBV5-4 combines with J gene TRBJ1-2, with 10 bases that match TRBD1. The clonotype was recovered from a person in their fifties with lung adenocarcinoma. Material for sequencing was FFPE invasive lung adenocarcinoma tissue. The CDR3 reads CASNLDRGYGYTF. The CDR3 DNA is TGTGCCAGCAACCTGGACAGGGGGTATGGCTACACCTTC.